This passage covers 20 T cell receptor beta chains from one sample sequenced in a study of CD8+CD57+ T cells in acquired aplastic anemia. Genomic DNA served as template for TCR beta VDJ and CDR3 profiling. Each CDR3 protein gets one entry after TCRdb re-called the reads with MiXCR. The sample gives about 160,000 distinct CDR3 sequences, about two thirds of which show up once; 40% to 60% is in the top ten. Patients included in sequencing had previously demonstrated CD8+CD57+ cell expansion by flow cytometry. Sequencing was done on a sample of sorted CD4+, CD8+, or CD8+CD57+ T cells (not recorded which) from PBMCs. The receptors here all came from a human donor with aplastic anemia.

This clonotype was observed a handful of times. This rearrangement joins TRBV9 to TRBJ2-6; no clear D gene. The V end lost 4 bases, the J end lost 1 base, and 6 bases lay between the germline ends. Germline loops: CDR1 SGDLS, CDR2 YYNGEE. The CDR3 consists of 14 residues. The CDR3 spells CASSLRSGANVLTF. CDR3 nucleotides: TGTGCCAGCAGCCTCCGATCTGGGGCCAACGTCCTGACTTTC.

This clonotype was counted at least ten times. The V and J genes are TRBV9 and TRBJ2-1; no firm D call. The CDR3 has 14 residues. Germline values: CDR1 SGDLS, CDR2 YYNGEE. V was pared by 0 bases and J by 4 bases, with 8 bases between. The CDR3 sequence is CASSVVSQYNEQFF. The CDR3 DNA is TGTGCCAGCAGCGTAGTCTCCCAGTACAATGAGCAGTTCTTC. Filled out from reference TRBV9 and TRBJ2-1, the complete variable domain reads DSGVTQTPKHLITATGQRVTLRCSPRSGDLSVYWYQQSLDQGLQFLIQYYNGEERAKGNILERFSAQQFPDLHSELNLSSLELGDSALYFCASSVVSQYNEQFFGPGTRLTVL.

The chain has TRBV11-2 and TRBJ2-3; D is uncertain. This CDR3 has 16 amino acids. Trimming removed 5 bases from V and 5 bases from J, with 20 bases in between. CDR1 is SGHAT and CDR2 is FQNNGV in the germline V gene. CDR3 sequence reads: CASSISRSQSIDTQYF. CDR3 DNA sequence: TGTGCCAGCAGCATCTCCCGGTCCCAATCGATAGATACGCAGTATTTT.

The gene calls are TRBV7-8 and TRBJ1-5; D remains unclear. This CDR3 comprises 15 residues. The ends were cut back, 5 bases at V and 3 bases at J, with 14 bases in the middle. CDR1 is SGHVS and CDR2 is FQNEAQ in the germline V gene. The CDR3: CASSLQPGSNQPQHF. DNA of the CDR3: TGTGCCAGCAGCCTACAACCAGGTTCCAATCAGCCCCAGCATTTT.

This clonotype came up many times. The chain is built from TRBV11-2 and TRBJ1-2; TRBD1 matches 7 bases. The junction had 9 bases not matched to a gene; V was cut back by 5 bases and J by 0 bases. This CDR3 has 16 residues. CDR1 is SGHAT, CDR2 FQNNGV, per germline. This chain's CDR3 is CASSGRDSNSNYGYTF. The CDR3 DNA reads TGTGCCAGCAGCGGCCGGGACAGCAATTCTAACTATGGCTACACCTTC. Drawing the rest from reference TRBV11-2 and TRBJ1-2, the complete variable domain is EAGVAQSPRYKIIEKRQSVAFWCNPISGHATLYWYQQILGQGPKLLIQFQNNGVVDDSQLPKDRFSAERLKGVDSTLKIQPAKLEDSAVYLCASSGRDSNSNYGYTFGSGTRLTVV.

This clonotype showed up many times. This sequence joins TRBV4-1 and TRBJ2-7, with 9 bases fitting TRBD2. CDR3 length: 15 amino acids. Trimming cost V 2 bases and J 4 bases; bases outside gene matches: 6. From germline, CDR1 is MGHRA and CDR2 YSYEKL. CDR3 sequence reads: CASSQISSGMYEQYF. The CDR3 DNA follows: TGCGCCAGCAGCCAAATCTCTAGCGGGATGTACGAGCAGTACTTC.

This clonotype was seen repeatedly, ten times or more. V gene TRBV6-1 combines with J gene TRBJ1-6; D might be TRBD1 (6 bases). V lost 3 bases to trimming and J lost 6 bases, with 12 bases between them. The CDR3 spans 15 residues. The germline V gene has CDR1 MNHNS and CDR2 SASEGT. As DNA, the CDR3 is TGTGCCAGCAGTGAGATGGCAGGGGCTAATTCACCCCTCCACTTT. Translated, it gives CASSEMAGANSPLHF.

The sample holds one count of this clonotype. This chain uses TRBV5-6 with TRBJ1-6; TRBD1 is a possible D gene (6 bases). V was shortened by 4 bases and J by 8 bases, with 16 bases between the two germline ends. CDR3 size: 15 residues. Germline loops: CDR1 SGHDT, CDR2 YYEEEE. CDR3 residues: CASSAPDRPDSPLHF. The CDR3 DNA sequence: TGTGCCAGCAGCGCTCCAGACAGGCCCGATTCACCCCTCCACTTT.

The genes are TRBV25-1 and TRBJ2-2; D is possibly TRBD1 (6 bases). V was pared by 3 bases and J by 0 bases, with 11 bases between. Germline CDR1 and CDR2: MGHDK and SYGVNS. The CDR3 totals 16 residues. The CDR3 is CASSDPDRSNTGELFF. The CDR3 DNA is TGTGCCAGCAGTGACCCGGACAGATCGAACACCGGGGAGCTGTTTTTT.

V gene TRBV2 combines with J gene TRBJ2-7; TRBD2 matches 11 bases. Trimming removed 4 bases from V and 5 bases from J; junction bases left unmatched: 4. Germline CDR1 reads SNHLY; CDR2 reads FYNNEI. The CDR3 covers 14 residues. The DNA of the CDR3 is TGTGCCAGCAGTGTGACTAGCGGGGACGACGAGCAGTACTTC. Amino acid sequence: CASSVTSGDDEQYF.

The chain combines TRBV7-2 with TRBJ2-5; D not certain. This CDR3 has 12 residues. CDR1 SGHTA and CDR2 FQGNSA come from the germline V gene. The V and J ends lost 2 bases and 4 bases respectively, with 5 bases between them. CDR3 sequence reads: CASSLQVETQYF. DNA for the CDR3: TGTGCCAGCAGCTTACAGGTAGAGACCCAGTACTTC.

The J gene is TRBJ2-7, the V gene TRBV7-4; 7 positions match TRBD1. This CDR3 contains 13 residues. The germline gives CDR1 SGHVT, CDR2 SQSDAQ. V gave up 5 bases and J gave up 4 bases; unmatched junction bases: 5. The CDR3 DNA reads as TGTGCCAGCAGCCAGGGACAGTTTTACGAGCAGTACTTC. This translates into CASSQGQFYEQYF.

This clonotype was seen only a few times. This chain uses TRBV4-1 with TRBJ2-7, with D unresolved. V gave up 2 bases and J gave up 2 bases, with 7 bases separating them. This CDR3 has 13 residues. Germline loops: CDR1 MGHRA, CDR2 YSYEKL. The CDR3: CASSQQQTYEQYF. The CDR3 DNA is TGCGCCAGCAGCCAACAGCAAACCTACGAGCAGTACTTC.

The chain recombines TRBV24-1 with TRBJ2-7; the match to TRBD2 covers 7 bases. The germline V gene encodes CDR1 KGHDR and CDR2 SFDVKD. The CDR3 spans 12 residues. For the CDR3, the DNA is TGTGCTACCGAGGCGGGGGTGGACGAGCAGTACGTC. This encodes CATEAGVDEQYV.

The V call is TRBV20-1, the J call TRBJ1-5; the D gene is possibly TRBD1 (6 bases). This CDR3 is 15 amino acids long. The V gene's germline CDR1 is DFQATT and CDR2 SNEGSKA (reference sequence). V was pared by 3 bases and J by 1 base, with 13 bases between. In DNA, the CDR3 is TGCAGTGCTAGGCCAGGGGAAGGGAGCAATCAGCCCCAGCATTTT. This codes for CSARPGEGSNQPQHF.

The chain couples TRBV6-4 to TRBJ2-3; 8 positions agree with TRBD2. Germline CDR1 and CDR2: MRHNA and SNTAGT. This CDR3 has 14 residues. The V gene end was trimmed by 6 bases and the J gene end by 6 bases; junction bases not matched to a gene: 8. CDR3: CASSESGGRDTQYF. The CDR3 nucleotides read TGTGCCAGCAGCGAGAGCGGGGGACGTGATACGCAGTATTTT.

There are a few counts of this clonotype. CDR3 in amino acids: CASSSLAGGQDTQYF. CDR3 nucleotide sequence: TGCGCCAGCAGCTCCCTAGCGGGAGGACAGGATACGCAGTATTTT. The chain joins TRBV5-1 to TRBJ2-3, with TRBD2 identical over 11 bases. The germline V gene encodes CDR1 SGHRS and CDR2 YFSETQ. CDR3 length: 15 residues. J was trimmed by 6 bases and V by 3 bases; bases with no gene match: 6.

The chain links TRBV3-1 to TRBJ1-5, with TRBD1 identical over 7 bases. The germline CDR1 and CDR2 sequences are LGHDT and YNNKEL (reference sequence). Trimming at V came to 8 bases and at J to 4 bases, leaving 8 bases not matched to a gene. This CDR3 is built from 14 residues. CDR3 nucleotide sequence: TGTGCCAGCGGGGGGGGGGACAGAAATCAGCCCCAGCATTTT. Its translation is CASGGGDRNQPQHF.

The V call is TRBV7-2, the J call TRBJ2-2, with D maybe TRBD1 (6 bases). Germline V lookup: CDR1 SGHTA, CDR2 FQGNSA. The CDR3 runs to 15 residues. V lost 2 bases to trimming and J lost 7 bases, with 14 bases between them. CDR3 sequence (DNA): TGTGCCAGCAGCTTATTGTCAGGGGTTAACGGGGAGCTGTTTTTT. This translates into CASSLLSGVNGELFF.

A word on this clonotype: Since no conserved phenylalanine or tryptophan closes the CDR3, a read error is the likely cause. The chain uses TRBV9 and TRBJ2-1; D not resolved. The CDR3 has 15 amino acids. Trimming pared 1 base from V and 0 bases from J, leaving 8 bases between. Germline CDR1 is SGDLS and CDR2 is YYNGEE. CDR3 residues: CASSVKTSSYNEQFV. CDR3 bases: TGTGCCAGCAGCGTAAAGACAAGCTCCTACAATGAGCAGTTCGTC.